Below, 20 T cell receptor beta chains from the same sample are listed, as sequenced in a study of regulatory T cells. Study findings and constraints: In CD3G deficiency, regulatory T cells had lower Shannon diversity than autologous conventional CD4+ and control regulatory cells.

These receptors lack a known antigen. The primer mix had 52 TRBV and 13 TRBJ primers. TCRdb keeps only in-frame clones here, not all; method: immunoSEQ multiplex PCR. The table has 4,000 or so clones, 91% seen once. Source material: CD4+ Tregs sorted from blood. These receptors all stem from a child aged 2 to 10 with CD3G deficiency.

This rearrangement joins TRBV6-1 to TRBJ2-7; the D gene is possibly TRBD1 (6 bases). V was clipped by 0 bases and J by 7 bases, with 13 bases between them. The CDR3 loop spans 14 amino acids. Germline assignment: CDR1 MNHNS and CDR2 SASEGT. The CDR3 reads CASSEAGGFREQYF. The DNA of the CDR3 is TGTGCCAGCAGTGAAGCAGGGGGTTTTAGGGAGCAGTACTTC.

The CDR3 loop reads CASSRWGVRELFF. The CDR3 DNA reads as TGTGCCAGCAGCCGCTGGGGGGTTCGGGAGCTGTTTTTT. This sequence joins TRBV28 and TRBJ2-2; D is perhaps TRBD2 (6 bases). From germline, CDR1 is MDHEN and CDR2 SYDVKM. V was shortened by 6 bases and J by 9 bases, with 14 bases between the two germline ends. This CDR3 is 13 amino acids long.

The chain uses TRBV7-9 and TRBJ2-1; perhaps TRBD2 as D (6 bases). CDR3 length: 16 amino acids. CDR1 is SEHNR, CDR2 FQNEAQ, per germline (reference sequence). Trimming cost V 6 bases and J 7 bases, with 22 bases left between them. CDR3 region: CASSLRGGIMGNEQFF. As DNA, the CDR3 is TGTGCCAGCAGTCTGCGGGGCGGGATAATGGGAAATGAGCAGTTCTTC.

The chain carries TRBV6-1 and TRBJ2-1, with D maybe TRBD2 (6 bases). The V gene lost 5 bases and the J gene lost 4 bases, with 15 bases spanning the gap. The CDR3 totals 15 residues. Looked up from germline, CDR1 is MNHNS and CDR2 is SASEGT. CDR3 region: CASSHAGTGYNEQFF. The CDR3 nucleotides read TGTGCCAGCAGTCACGCGGGGACTGGATACAATGAGCAGTTCTTC.

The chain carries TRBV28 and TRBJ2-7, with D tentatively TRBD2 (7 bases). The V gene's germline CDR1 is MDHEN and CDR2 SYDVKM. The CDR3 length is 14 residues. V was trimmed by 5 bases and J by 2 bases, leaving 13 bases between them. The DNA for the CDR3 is TGTGCCAGCAGTGAGGGGGGGGTCCCCTACGAGCAGTACTTC. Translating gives CASSEGGVPYEQYF.

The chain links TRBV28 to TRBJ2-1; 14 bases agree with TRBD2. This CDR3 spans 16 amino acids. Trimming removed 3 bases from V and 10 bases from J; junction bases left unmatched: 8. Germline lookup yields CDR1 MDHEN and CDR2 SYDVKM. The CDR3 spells CASSLPGLAGVGEQFF. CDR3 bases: TGTGCCAGCAGTTTGCCGGGACTAGCGGGAGTTGGCGAGCAGTTCTTC.

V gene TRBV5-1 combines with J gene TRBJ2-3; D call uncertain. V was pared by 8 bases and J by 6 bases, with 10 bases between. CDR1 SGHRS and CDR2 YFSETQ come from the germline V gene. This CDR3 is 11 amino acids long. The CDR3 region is CASRATDTQYF. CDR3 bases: TGCGCCAGTCGTGCGACGGATACGCAGTATTTT.

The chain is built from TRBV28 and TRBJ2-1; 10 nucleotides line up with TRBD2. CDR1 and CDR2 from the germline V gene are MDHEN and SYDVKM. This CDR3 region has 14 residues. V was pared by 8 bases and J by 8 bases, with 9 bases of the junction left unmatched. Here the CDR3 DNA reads TGTGCCAGCGGGACAAGCGGGAGGGCCGATGAGCAGTTCTTC. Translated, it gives CASGTSGRADEQFF.

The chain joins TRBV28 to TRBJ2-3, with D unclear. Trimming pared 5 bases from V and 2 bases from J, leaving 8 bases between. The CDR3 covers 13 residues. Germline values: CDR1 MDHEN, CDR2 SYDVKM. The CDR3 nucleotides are TGTGCCAGCAGTCGGCAGGTCACAGATACGCAGTATTTT. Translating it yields CASSRQVTDTQYF.

The CDR3 bases are TGTGCCACCAGCAGAGATCGGGCAGCCACAGATACGCAGTATTTT. Encoded protein: CATSRDRAATDTQYF. V and J are TRBV15 and TRBJ2-3; D is uncertain. The CDR3 consists of 15 residues. The V end lost 0 bases, the J end lost 2 bases, and 9 bases lay between the germline ends. Germline values: CDR1 LNHNV, CDR2 YYDKDF (reference sequence). The entire variable domain, with the rest obtained from reference TRBV15 and TRBJ2-3, is as follows: DAMVIQNPRYQVTQFGKPVTLSCSQTLNHNVMYWYQQKSSQAPKLLFHYYDKDFNNEADTPDNFQSRRPNTSFCFLDIRSPGLGDTAMYLCATSRDRAATDTQYFGPGTRLTVL.

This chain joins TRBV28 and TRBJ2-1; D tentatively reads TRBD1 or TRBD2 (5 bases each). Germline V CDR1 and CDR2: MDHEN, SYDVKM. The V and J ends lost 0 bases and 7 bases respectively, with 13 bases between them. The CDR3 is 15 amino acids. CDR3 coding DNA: TGTGCCAGCAGTTTATGGGGACCCCTTGGGAATGAGCAGTTCTTC. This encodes CASSLWGPLGNEQFF.

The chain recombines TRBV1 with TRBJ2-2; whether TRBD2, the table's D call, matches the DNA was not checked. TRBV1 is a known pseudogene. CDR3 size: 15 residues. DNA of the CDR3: TGCACCAGCAGCCCACTAGCGGGGTTCACCGGGGAGCTGTTTTTT. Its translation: CTSSPLAGFTGELFF.

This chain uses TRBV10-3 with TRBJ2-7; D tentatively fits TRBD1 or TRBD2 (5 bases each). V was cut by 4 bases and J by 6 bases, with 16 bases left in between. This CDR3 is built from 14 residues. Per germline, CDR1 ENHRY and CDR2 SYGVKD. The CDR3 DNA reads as TGTGCCATCAGTGGAGCAGGGCGCGGGTCCGAGCAGTACTTC. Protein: CAISGAGRGSEQYF.

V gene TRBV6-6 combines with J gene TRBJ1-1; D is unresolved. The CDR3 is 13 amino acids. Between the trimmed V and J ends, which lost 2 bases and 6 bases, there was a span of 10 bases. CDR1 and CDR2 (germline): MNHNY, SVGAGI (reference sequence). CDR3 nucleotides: TGTGCCAGCAGTTACGAAGGGAGGGCTGAAGCTTTCTTT. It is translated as CASSYEGRAEAFF.

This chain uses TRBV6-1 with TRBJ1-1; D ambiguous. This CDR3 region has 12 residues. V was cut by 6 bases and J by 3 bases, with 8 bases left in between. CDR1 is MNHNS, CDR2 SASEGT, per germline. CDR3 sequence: CASSWRDTEAFF. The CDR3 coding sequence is TGTGCCAGCAGCTGGAGGGACACTGAAGCTTTCTTT.

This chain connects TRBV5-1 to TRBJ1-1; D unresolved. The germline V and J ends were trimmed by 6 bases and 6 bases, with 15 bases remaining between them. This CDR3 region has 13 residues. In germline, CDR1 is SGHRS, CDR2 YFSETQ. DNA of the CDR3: TGCGCCAGCAAGGTGCAAGACAACGCTGAAGCTTTCTTT. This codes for CASKVQDNAEAFF.

The CDR3 spells CASSLDGSGTGANVLTF. CDR3 in DNA: TGTGCCAGTAGTCTCGACGGCAGTGGAACTGGGGCCAACGTCCTGACTTTC. The genes are TRBV19 and TRBJ2-6; D gene unclear. Germline CDR1 and CDR2: LNHDA and SQIVND (reference sequence). This CDR3 region has 17 residues. The V gene lost 5 bases and the J gene lost 2 bases, with 16 bases spanning the gap.

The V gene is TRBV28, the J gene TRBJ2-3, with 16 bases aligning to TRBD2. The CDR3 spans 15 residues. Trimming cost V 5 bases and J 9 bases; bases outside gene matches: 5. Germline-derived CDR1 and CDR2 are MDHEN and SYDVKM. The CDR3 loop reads CASSKGLAGGPTQYF. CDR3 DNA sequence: TGTGCCAGCAGTAAGGGACTAGCGGGAGGGCCAACGCAGTATTTT.

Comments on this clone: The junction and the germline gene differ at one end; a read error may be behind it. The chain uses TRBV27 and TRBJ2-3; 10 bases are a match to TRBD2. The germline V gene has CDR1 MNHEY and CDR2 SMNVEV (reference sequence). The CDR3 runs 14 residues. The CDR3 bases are TGTGCCAGCAGTTTAAGGGTAGCGGGAGGCCCCCTGCATTTT. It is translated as CASSLRVAGGPLHF.

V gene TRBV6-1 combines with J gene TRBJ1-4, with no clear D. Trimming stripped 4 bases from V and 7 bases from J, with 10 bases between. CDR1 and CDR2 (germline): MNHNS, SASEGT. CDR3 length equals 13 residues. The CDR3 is CASSAGNFEKLFF. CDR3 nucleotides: TGTGCCAGCAGTGCGGGGAATTTTGAAAAACTGTTTTTT.